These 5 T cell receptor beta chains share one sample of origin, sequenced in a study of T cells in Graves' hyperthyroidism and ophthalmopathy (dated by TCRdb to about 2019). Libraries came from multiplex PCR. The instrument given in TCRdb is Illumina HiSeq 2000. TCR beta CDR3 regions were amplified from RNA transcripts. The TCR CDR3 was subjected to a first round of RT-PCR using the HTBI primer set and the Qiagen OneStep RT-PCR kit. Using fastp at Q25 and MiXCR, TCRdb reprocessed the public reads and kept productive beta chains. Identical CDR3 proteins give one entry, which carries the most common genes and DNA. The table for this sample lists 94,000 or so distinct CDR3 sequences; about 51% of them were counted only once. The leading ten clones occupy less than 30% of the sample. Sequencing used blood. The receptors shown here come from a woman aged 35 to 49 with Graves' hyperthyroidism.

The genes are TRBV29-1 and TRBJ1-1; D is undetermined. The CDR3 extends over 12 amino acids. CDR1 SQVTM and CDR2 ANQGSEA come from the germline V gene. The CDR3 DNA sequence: TGCACCGAGAAGGTTATGAACACTGAAGCTTTCTTT. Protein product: CTEKVMNTEAFF.

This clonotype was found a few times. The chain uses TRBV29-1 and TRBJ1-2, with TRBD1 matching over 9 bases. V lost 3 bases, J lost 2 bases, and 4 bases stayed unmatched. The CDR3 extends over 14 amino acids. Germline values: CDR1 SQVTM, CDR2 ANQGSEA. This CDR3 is CSVERGQGNYGYTF. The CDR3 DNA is TGCAGCGTTGAGCGAGGACAGGGGAACTATGGCTACACCTTC. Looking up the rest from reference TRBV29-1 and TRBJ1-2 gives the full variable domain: SAVISQKPSRDICQRGTSLTIQCQVDSQVTMMFWYRQQPGQSLTLIATANQGSEATYESGFVIDKFPISRPNLTFSTLTVSNMSPEDSSIYLCSVERGQGNYGYTFGSGTRLTVV.

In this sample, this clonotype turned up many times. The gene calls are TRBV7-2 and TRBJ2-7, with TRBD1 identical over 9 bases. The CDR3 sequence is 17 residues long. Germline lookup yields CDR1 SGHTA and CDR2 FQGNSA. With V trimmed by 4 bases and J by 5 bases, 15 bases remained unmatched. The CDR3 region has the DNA TGTGCCAGCAGCTCCCCCAGCGGGACAGGGACAGAGGACGAGCAGTACTTC. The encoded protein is CASSSPSGTGTEDEQYF. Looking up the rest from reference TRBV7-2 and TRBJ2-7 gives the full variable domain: GAGVSQSPSNKVTEKGKDVELRCDPISGHTALYWYRQSLGQGLEFLIYFQGNSAPDKSGLPSDRFSAERTGGSVSTLTIQRTQQEDSAVYLCASSSPSGTGTEDEQYFGPGTRLTVT.

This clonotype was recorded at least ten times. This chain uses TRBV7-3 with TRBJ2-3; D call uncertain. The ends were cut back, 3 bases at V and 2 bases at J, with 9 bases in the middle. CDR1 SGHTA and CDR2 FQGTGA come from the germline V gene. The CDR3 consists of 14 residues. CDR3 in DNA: TGTGCCAGCAGCTTTCTGGGAATCACAGATACGCAGTATTTT. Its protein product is CASSFLGITDTQYF.

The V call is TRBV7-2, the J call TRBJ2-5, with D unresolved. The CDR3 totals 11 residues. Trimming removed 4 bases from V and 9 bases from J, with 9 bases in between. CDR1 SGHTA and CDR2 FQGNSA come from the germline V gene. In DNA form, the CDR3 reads TGTGCCAGCAGCTCATATGTGGCCCAGTACTTC. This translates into CASSSYVAQYF.